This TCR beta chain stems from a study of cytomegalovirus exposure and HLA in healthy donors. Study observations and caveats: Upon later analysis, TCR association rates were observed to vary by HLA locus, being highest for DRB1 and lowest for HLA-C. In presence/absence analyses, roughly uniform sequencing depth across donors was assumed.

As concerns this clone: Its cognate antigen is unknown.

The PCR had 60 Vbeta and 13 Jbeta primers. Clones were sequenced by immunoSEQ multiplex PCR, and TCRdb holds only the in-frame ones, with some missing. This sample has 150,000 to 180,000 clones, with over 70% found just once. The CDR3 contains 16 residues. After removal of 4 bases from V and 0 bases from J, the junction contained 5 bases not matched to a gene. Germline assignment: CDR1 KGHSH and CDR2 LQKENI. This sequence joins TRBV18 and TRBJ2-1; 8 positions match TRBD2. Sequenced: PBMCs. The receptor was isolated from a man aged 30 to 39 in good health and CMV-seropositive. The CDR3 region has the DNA TGTGCCAGCTCACAACTTAGCGGGACCTCCTACAATGAGCAGTTCTTC. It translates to CASSQLSGTSYNEQFF.